The rows below give T cell receptor beta chains drawn from one sample of a study of T cell changes during pregnancy in multiple sclerosis. The assay was immunoSEQ multiplex PCR, and TCRdb's table has in-frame clones only and misses some. The sample holds 35,000 to 50,000 clones, more than 85% seen once. This specimen was CD4+ T cells from peripheral blood mononuclear cells, taken after pregnancy. All receptors come from a female donor in good health, enrolled as a control in a pregnancy study. Both conserved end residues are part of each CDR3. Each record gives: V gene, D gene, J gene, clone size, CDR3 DNA, CDR3 protein. The D gene is left open where the match is weak. Size is omitted from some rows. Given values are once, few, many or a class for expanded clones.

>TRBV7-2|.|TRBJ2-7|.
TGTGCCAGCAGTCTCGTCGTCTACGAGCAGTACTTC
CASSLVVYEQYF
>TRBV27|TRBD1|TRBJ1-1|.
TGTGCCAGCATTCCGGACAGGGCCGGCACTGAAGCTTTCTTT
CASIPDRAGTEAFF
>TRBV7-8|.|TRBJ1-5|.
TGTGCCAGCAGCTTAGCTAGCTCTGGAGGAGGACAGCCCCAGCATTTT
CASSLASSGGGQPQHF
>TRBV6-5|.|TRBJ1-1|.
TGTGCCAGCAGTTACTATTTACAGGGTGGGACTGAAGCTTTCTTT
CASSYYLQGGTEAFF
>TRBV5-1|TRBD2|TRBJ2-3|.
TGCGCCAGCAGCGCGGGGGGCCCCTTTGATACGCAGTATTTT
CASSAGGPFDTQYF
>TRBV5-1|.|TRBJ1-1|.
TGCGCCAGCAGCTTGTCTGGGAGCGACACTGAAGCTTTCTTT
CASSLSGSDTEAFF
>TRBV4-1|TRBD2|TRBJ2-1|once
TGCGCCAGCAGCCAAGGGGCTGGGCGGGGGGGAAGGGATGAGCAGTTCTTC
CASSQGAGRGGRDEQFF
>TRBV5-1|.|TRBJ2-5|.
TGCGCCAGCAGCTTGGTAGGGACTCCCACGGAGACCCAGTACTTC
CASSLVGTPTETQYF
>TRBV15|TRBD2|TRBJ2-7|.
TGTGCCACCAGCCAGCGGGACGGCGCAATATCCGAGCAGTACTTC
CATSQRDGAISEQYF
>TRBV10-1|.|TRBJ2-7|.
TGCGCCAGCAGTGAGGGGGGCTCGGACTACGAGCAGTACTTC
CASSEGGSDYEQYF
>TRBV28|TRBD2|TRBJ2-7|.
TGTGCCAGCAGTTCATTAAATAGACTAGCGGGCCCCTCCTACGAGCAGTACTTC
CASSSLNRLAGPSYEQYF
>TRBV18|TRBD2|TRBJ2-6|.
TGTGCCAGCTCACGACGGGAGGGGTCTGGGGCCAACGTCCTGACTTTC
CASSRREGSGANVLTF
>TRBV28|.|TRBJ1-1|once
TGTGCCAGCCGGGAGACTGAAGCTTTCTTT
CASRETEAFF
>TRBV7-7|TRBD2|TRBJ2-3|.
TGTGCTAGCAGCCAGGGACTAGCGGGAGGATCGGATACGCAGTATTTT
CASSQGLAGGSDTQYF
>TRBV6-1|.|TRBJ2-7|.
TGTGCCAGCAGTGAGAGCACAGGGAGCTCCTACGAGCAGTACTTC
CASSESTGSSYEQYF
>TRBV6-1|.|TRBJ1-5|few
TGTGCCAGCAGTGGAGACAGTAATCAGCCCCAGCATTTT
CASSGDSNQPQHF
>TRBV4-1|.|TRBJ1-5|.
TGCGCCAGCAGCCGAGCAGGGTATAGCAATCAGCCCCAGCATTTT
CASSRAGYSNQPQHF
>TRBV7-3|TRBD1|TRBJ2-7|.
TGTGCCAGCAGCCAAGGGGGCTGGGGTGAGCAGTACTTC
CASSQGGWGEQYF
>TRBV6-4|.|TRBJ2-3|.
TGTTCCTCAGACGGGAGCACAGATACGCAGTATTTT
CSSDGSTDTQYF
>TRBV27|.|TRBJ2-2|.
TGTGCCAGCAGCATTATGGGGAGCACCGGGGAGCTGTTTTTT
CASSIMGSTGELFF
>TRBV4-2|.|TRBJ2-3|.
TGTGCCAGCAGCCAAGAGACTGGATATACAGATACGCAGTATTTT
CASSQETGYTDTQYF
>TRBV7-2|TRBD2|TRBJ2-1|.
TGTGCCAGCAGCTTAGCGGGAGGGTGGAATGAGCAGTTCTTC
CASSLAGGWNEQFF
>TRBV11-2|TRBD1|TRBJ1-2|few
TGTGCCAGCAGCCTACAGGGGGCCCCCAAAATTAACTATGGCTACACCTTC
CASSLQGAPKINYGYTF
>TRBV7-9|TRBD1|TRBJ1-1|.
TGTGCCAGCGGGAGGACAGGGAGGGGCACTGAAGCTTTCTTT
CASGRTGRGTEAFF